The source of this TCR beta chain is a study of graft-versus-host responses after intestinal transplantation. Measured with immunoSEQ multiplex PCR; TCRdb has only the in-frame clones, and not every one. There are 10,000 to 15,000 clones in the sample; about 94% occur only once, and approximately 22% lies in the top ten. This clone was recorded only once. This TCR derives from a human patient who received an intestinal transplant, so some T cells may come from the graft donor. Sequencing was performed on PBMCs, taken 109 days after intestinal transplant.

CDR3 nucleotides: TGTGCCAGTAGTATATCGTGGGCCTACGAGCAGTACTTC. This translates into CASSISWAYEQYF. This chain uses TRBV19 with TRBJ2-7; D is undetermined. The CDR3 has 13 residues. Looked up from germline, CDR1 is LNHDA and CDR2 is SQIVND (reference sequence). The V end lost 2 bases, the J end lost 2 bases, and 7 bases lay between the germline ends.